This entry describes one TCR beta chain. Its antigen is currently unknown. The sample belongs to a study of cytomegalovirus exposure and HLA in healthy donors. Findings of the study overall: As immune exposure information, only CMV serostatus was available.

J gave up 8 bases and V 5 bases, and 6 bases lay outside the gene matches. The CDR3 loop spans 14 amino acids. Per germline, CDR1 ENHRY and CDR2 SYGVKD. 60 Vbeta and 13 Jbeta primers were used in PCR. Generated by immunoSEQ multiplex PCR, the TCRdb table keeps only in-frame clones and is missing some. The data hold around 150,000 clones, with approximately 71% observed a single time. The clonotype comes from a middle-aged woman in good health and CMV-seropositive. The sample comprised PBMCs. This chain connects TRBV10-3 to TRBJ2-1; TRBD2 aligns across 10 bases. CDR3 residues: CAISSTSGTDEQFF. The CDR3 DNA sequence: TGTGCCATCAGTAGTACTAGCGGGACGGATGAGCAGTTCTTC.